A single sample is the source of the 22 T cell receptor beta chains below, sequenced in a study of T cell clonality in common variable immunodeficiency. The table came from immunoSEQ multiplex PCR; TCRdb's copy has only in-frame clones and leaves some out. Altogether 57,000 or so clones were found in the sample, and no singletons occur. The material sequenced was peripheral blood mononuclear cells. Receptors originate from a person between 18 and 69 years old in good health.

This clone was found many times. The CDR3 extends 3 residues past the end of the read, so its final part is completed from the germline J gene. This chain joins TRBV19 and TRBJ2-2; the match to TRBD1 covers 9 bases. This CDR3 has 18 residues. With 7 bases clipped from V and 3 bases from J, the junction kept 15 bases outside the gene matches. CDR1 and CDR2 (germline): LNHDA, SQIVND (reference sequence). The CDR3 bases that were read are TGTGCCAGTAAAGTCGGGACAGGGCGGGAAAGGGACACCGGGGAG. This gives the protein CASKVGTGRERDTGE. In full, the CDR3 reads CASKVGTGRERDTGELFF. Full variable domain (missing parts from reference TRBV19 and TRBJ2-2): DGGITQSPKYLFRKEGQNVTLSCEQNLNHDAMYWYRQDPGQGLRLIYYSQIVNDFQKGDIAEGYSVSREKKESFPLTVTSAQKNPTAFYLCASKVGTGRERDTGELFFGEGSRLTVL.

This clone was counted ten times or more. The read finishes 3 residues shy of the CDR3 end, and the germline J gene is used to complete it. The chain carries TRBV15 and TRBJ2-6, with 8 bases fitting TRBD1. Trimming cost V 7 bases and J 0 bases; bases outside gene matches: 8. Germline-derived CDR1 and CDR2 are LNHNV and YYDKDF (reference sequence). The CDR3 runs to 17 residues. CDR3 in amino acids: CATTDRGHYSGANVLTF. The covered CDR3 bases are TGTGCCACCACCGACAGGGGTCACTACTCTGGGGCCAACGTC.

This clone was picked up many times. The read terminates 3 residues before the CDR3 end, so the remaining end is supplied by the germline J gene. This chain links TRBV5-4 with TRBJ1-2; 9 bases match TRBD1. The CDR3 covers 14 residues. J was trimmed by 6 bases and V by 1 base; bases with no gene match: 4. The V gene's germline CDR1 is SGHNT and CDR2 YYREEE (reference sequence). CDR3 residues: CASSLITGGNGYTF. CDR3 DNA, as far as it was read: TGTGCCAGCAGCTTGATTACAGGGGGCAATGGC.

This clone has only a few counts. A junction end diverges from the germline sequence, so it may reflect a read error. The part of the CDR3 DNA that was read is TGTGCCAGCAGTGGGGGACAGTTCTCCAACGAG. Its protein is CASSGGQFSNE. The entire CDR3 sequence reads CASSGGQFSNEQYF. This sequence joins TRBV6-1 and TRBJ2-7; 7 positions match TRBD1. Read coverage stops 3 residues before the CDR3 terminus; the germline J gene supplies the remainder. Germline V gives CDR1 MNHNS, CDR2 SASEGT. The length of the CDR3 is 14 residues.

This clone was counted ten times or more. The DNA ends 3 residues before the CDR3 does, and the rest of the CDR3 is filled in from the germline J gene. The chain is built from TRBV5-6 and TRBJ2-7, with D possibly TRBD2 on 6 matching bases. This CDR3 is built from 14 residues. Germline V lookup: CDR1 SGHDT, CDR2 YYEEEE. V lost 0 bases and J lost 2, with 9 bases in between. CDR3 region: CASSLGDSTYEQYF. CDR3 DNA, as far as it was read: TGTGCCAGCAGCTTGGGGGACTCGACCTACGAG.

Ten or more counts support this clone. From the germline J gene comes the end of the CDR3, since the read stops 3 residues before it. The chain recombines TRBV4-1 with TRBJ2-7; TRBD2 aligns across 9 bases. Germline V CDR1 and CDR2: MGHRA, YSYEKL. The CDR3 totals 18 residues. The trim removed 2 bases at V and 0 bases at J, leaving 11 bases unmatched. Here the CDR3 reads CASSQRMLAGSPSYEQYF. Partial CDR3 DNA: TGCGCCAGCAGCCAAAGGATGCTAGCGGGGTCACCCTCCTACGAG.

This clone was detected many times. The CDR3 end falls 3 residues outside the read, so it is completed with the germline J gene. The J gene is TRBJ1-4, the V gene TRBV4-1; 10 bases are a match to TRBD1. Germline CDR1 is MGHRA and CDR2 is YSYEKL. The J segment lost 8 bases and the V segment lost 5 bases, leaving 5 bases of the junction unmatched. This CDR3 is 14 amino acids long. The CDR3 DNA, read in part, is TGCGCCAGCAGCGCACCGGGACAGGGGGAAAAA. Translated: CASSAPGQGEK. The entire CDR3 reads CASSAPGQGEKLFF.

This clone was recorded at least ten times. The sequence runs out 3 residues before the end of the CDR3; the remainder is reconstructed from the germline J gene. The rearrangement links TRBV20-1 to TRBJ2-7; 12 bases line up with TRBD2. V was pared by 5 bases and J by 3 bases, with 5 bases of the junction left unmatched. This CDR3 region has 14 residues. Germline V lookup: CDR1 DFQATT, CDR2 SNEGSKA (reference sequence). Incomplete CDR3 DNA: TGCAGTGCTCTTGCTAGCGGGAGGGACTACGAG. Amino acid sequence: CSALASGRDYE. The whole CDR3 region reads CSALASGRDYEQYF.

In its sample, this clone was seen many times. The read halts 3 residues ahead of the CDR3 end, with the missing end drawn from the germline J gene. The chain links TRBV6-2 or TRBV6-3 to TRBJ2-2; D might be TRBD2 (6 bases). Trimming left V 6 bases short and J 1 base short, with 18 bases between. The CDR3 spans 17 residues. The germline V gene has CDR1 MNHEY and CDR2 SVGEGT. The covered CDR3 bases are TGTGCCAGCAGCAAAGCCCGGGACTTCCAGAACACCGGGGAG. Its translation is CASSKARDFQNTGE. The complete CDR3 sequence is CASSKARDFQNTGELFF.

This clone has a count of ten or more. The CDR3 is cut off 3 residues early in the read; its end comes from the germline J gene. The V gene is TRBV11-3, the J gene TRBJ2-7; D gene ambiguous. The germline V gene has CDR1 SGHNT and CDR2 YENEEA. Trimming pared 1 base from V and 0 bases from J, leaving 10 bases between. The CDR3 loop spans 15 amino acids. The CDR3 loop reads CASSLGSYSSYEQYF. The sequenced part of the CDR3 DNA is TGTGCCAGCAGCTTAGGATCGTACAGCTCCTACGAG.

This clone was picked up a small number of times. A far larger clone is one base from this, pointing to a likely read error. CDR3 bases read: TGTGCCAGCAGCCCCCGGGACAGGCACTACGAG. It is translated as CASSPRDRHYE. The entire CDR3 protein reads CASSPRDRHYEQYF. The genes are TRBV7-2 and TRBJ2-7; 8 nucleotides align to TRBD1. The CDR3 end lies 3 residues beyond the end of the read and is filled in from the germline J gene. CDR1 is SGHTA, CDR2 FQGNSA, per germline. The CDR3 is made up of 14 amino acids. V trimming: 5 bases; J trimming: 3 bases; junction bases outside the gene matches: 6.

This clone appeared many times. The sequenced fragment ends 3 residues before the CDR3 boundary, so the rest is inferred from the germline J gene. The chain has TRBV28 and TRBJ2-3; 7 bases agree with TRBD1. After removal of 0 bases from V and 0 bases from J, the junction contained 15 bases not matched to a gene. In germline, CDR1 is MDHEN, CDR2 SYDVKM. CDR3 length: 20 residues. The part of the CDR3 DNA that was read is TGTGCCAGCAGTTTATGGGGGACCGGGACAGAGTCCACTAGCACAGATACG. Its protein product is CASSLWGTGTESTSTDT. The CDR3, in full, reads CASSLWGTGTESTSTDTQYF.

This clone came up many times. The read halts 3 residues ahead of the CDR3 end, with the missing end drawn from the germline J gene. This chain links TRBV7-9 with TRBJ1-4, with 8 bases fitting TRBD1. The CDR3 extends over 15 amino acids. Germline values: CDR1 SEHNR, CDR2 FQNEAQ (reference sequence). J was trimmed by 7 bases and V by 5 bases; bases with no gene match: 9. The chain's CDR3 is CASSAGQARGEKLFF. The CDR3 bases that were read are TGTGCCAGCAGCGCGGGACAGGCCAGGGGTGAAAAA.

This clone was observed many times. The read stops 3 residues short of the end of the CDR3; the missing end is completed from the germline J gene. The chain is built from TRBV4-2 and TRBJ2-3; 16 bases fit TRBD2. Trimming took 4 bases from V and 3 from J; bases not matched to a gene: 16. CDR1 is LGHNA, CDR2 YNFKEQ, per germline. CDR3 length equals 21 residues. The CDR3 sequence is CASSPFPGLAGGPFSTDTQYF. The sequenced part of the CDR3 DNA is TGTGCCAGCAGCCCGTTTCCGGGACTAGCGGGAGGGCCGTTTAGTACAGATACG.

This clone has ten or more counts. The CDR3 is cut off 3 residues early in the read; its end comes from the germline J gene. This sequence joins TRBV6-2 or TRBV6-3 and TRBJ2-7; 9 positions match TRBD1. Germline trimming cut 4 bases from V and 1 base from J; bases unmatched to any gene: 8. CDR3 length equals 16 residues. The germline gives CDR1 MNHEY, CDR2 SVGEGT. The covered CDR3 bases are TGTGCCAGCAGTTCCCCGGGACAGGGCCTATCCTACGAG. Amino acids: CASSSPGQGLSYE. The whole CDR3 protein reads CASSSPGQGLSYEQYF.

This clone was observed many times. The read ends 3 residues before the CDR3 terminus; that terminus is restored from the germline J gene. The V call is TRBV6-2 or TRBV6-3, the J call TRBJ2-3, with no clear D. This CDR3 is 13 amino acids long. Germline loops: CDR1 MNHEY, CDR2 SVGEGT. V was shortened by 3 bases and J by 2 bases, with 6 bases between the two germline ends. CDR3 residues: CASSYWATDTQYF. The CDR3 bases that were read are TGTGCCAGCAGTTATTGGGCCACAGATACG.

This clone was recorded at least ten times. The read is 3 residues too short to cover the CDR3 end, so that end is filled in from the germline J gene. This chain uses TRBV29-1 with TRBJ2-7, with 8 bases aligning to TRBD2. Germline V gene lookup returns CDR1 SQVTM and CDR2 ANQGSEA. Trimming cost V 4 bases and J 3 bases; bases outside gene matches: 2. CDR3 length equals 12 residues. The CDR3 sequence is CSVGAGVYEQYF. CDR3 bases read: TGCAGCGTTGGAGCGGGAGTCTACGAG.

This clone was counted many times. The read is 3 residues too short to cover the CDR3 end, so that end is filled in from the germline J gene. The chain is built from TRBV7-9 and TRBJ1-4; D possibly corresponds to TRBD1 (6 bases). Germline V lookup: CDR1 SEHNR, CDR2 FQNEAQ (reference sequence). Trimming removed 1 base from V and 8 bases from J, with 11 bases in between. This CDR3 is built from 14 residues. The CDR3: CASSLVGAKEKLFF. The part of the CDR3 DNA that was read is TGTGCCAGCAGCTTAGTGGGGGCAAAAGAAAAA.

This clone was recorded many times. The read falls 3 residues short of the CDR3 end, and the missing part is taken from the germline J gene. The rearrangement uses TRBV18 and TRBJ2-5, with 11 nucleotides matching TRBD2. Losses at the gene ends were 2 bases for V and 0 bases for J; bases not matched to a gene: 11. CDR3 length: 19 amino acids. Germline V gives CDR1 KGHSH, CDR2 LQKENI. The CDR3 reads CASSPIVLAGAGNQETQYF. The DNA read from the CDR3 is TGTGCCAGCTCACCAATTGTACTAGCGGGGGCCGGGAACCAAGAGACC.

This clone was seen at least ten times. The DNA ends 3 residues before the CDR3 does, and the rest of the CDR3 is filled in from the germline J gene. The chain uses TRBV20-1 and TRBJ2-7, with TRBD2 as a possible D gene (6 bases). CDR1 and CDR2 from the germline V gene are DFQATT and SNEGSKA (reference sequence). V was shortened by 1 base and J by 1 base, with 11 bases between the two germline ends. CDR3 length equals 14 residues. The CDR3 loop is CSARGQGLSYEQYF. The part of the CDR3 DNA that was read is TGCAGTGCTAGAGGTCAGGGACTTTCCTACGAG.

This clone was seen repeatedly, ten times or more. The read ends 3 residues shy of where the CDR3 ends; the end is completed using the germline J gene. The V gene is TRBV6-2 or TRBV6-3, the J gene TRBJ2-7; tentatively, D is TRBD1 (6 bases). The V gene's germline CDR1 is MNHEY and CDR2 SVGEGT. CDR3 length: 14 residues. Trimming left V 6 bases short and J 2 bases short, with 14 bases between. The part of the CDR3 DNA that was read is TGTGCCAGCAGGTCCGGACAGAGTACCTACGAG. Its translation: CASRSGQSTYE. In full, the CDR3 reads CASRSGQSTYEQYF.

There are many counts of this clone. The read stops 3 residues short of the end of the CDR3; the missing end is completed from the germline J gene. The rearrangement joins TRBV7-9 to TRBJ2-5; D is undetermined. V lost 5 bases to trimming and J lost 3 bases, with 7 bases between them. This CDR3 spans 12 amino acids. Germline V lookup: CDR1 SEHNR, CDR2 FQNEAQ (reference sequence). The CDR3 bases that were read are TGTGCCAGCAGCCGACAAGAAGAGACC. Translating gives CASSRQEET. Given in full, the CDR3 is CASSRQEETQYF.